This paragraph covers one T cell receptor beta chain sequence. This CDR3 contains 15 residues. Germline CDR1 reads LNHDA; CDR2 reads SQIVND (reference sequence). The ends were cut back, 3 bases at V and 0 bases at J, with 12 bases in the middle. The data stem from a study of blood T cell repertoires in COVID-19. For the study at large: Sites across the United States, Italy and Spain contributed samples from acute and convalescent COVID-19. Sample material is recorded as cDNA or gDNA derived from T cells, B-cell-depleted T cells, or PBMCs.

Authors' data handling: Amplification from reference gene primers served as the basis for estimated nucleated cell counts. Assay used: immunoSEQ multiplex PCR; TCRdb lists only in-frame clones, some missing. The V and J calls and clone size are taken from that table; D and trimming were inferred from the DNA. Here the sample spans 77,000 or so clones, 65% to 80% being singletons. This chain connects TRBV19 to TRBJ2-7, with a tentative D call TRBD1 (5 bases). The receptor was isolated from a woman older than 75 with active or convalescent COVID-19. The sample taken for sequencing was peripheral blood. CDR3 region: CASSIEDTFSYEQYF. The CDR3 DNA reads TGTGCCAGTAGTATTGAGGACACTTTCTCCTACGAGCAGTACTTC.